These 23 T cell receptor beta chains came from one sample sequenced in a study of blood T cell repertoires in COVID-19. Sequenced by immunoSEQ multiplex PCR; TCRdb stores in-frame clones only, minus some. This sample has 650,000 to 800,000 clones, with 85% to 90% found just once. Sample: peripheral blood. The receptors stem from a woman under 30 with acute or convalescent COVID-19.

The V and J genes are TRBV27 and TRBJ1-3; the D is unclear. This CDR3 is 14 amino acids long. Germline lookup yields CDR1 MNHEY and CDR2 SMNVEV (reference sequence). Between the trimmed V and J ends, which lost 8 bases and 1 base, there was a span of 12 bases. CDR3 residues: CASQKLGSGNTIYF. CDR3 bases: TGTGCCAGCCAGAAGCTCGGGTCTGGAAACACCATATATTTT.

This clone was detected once. The chain recombines TRBV6-2 or TRBV6-3 with TRBJ2-7; no clear D gene. Germline V gene lookup returns CDR1 MNHEY and CDR2 SVGEGT. The CDR3 consists of 12 residues. The ends were cut back, 4 bases at V and 3 bases at J, with 7 bases in the middle. CDR3 sequence: CASSSLRYEQYF. For the CDR3, the DNA is TGTGCCAGCAGTTCCCTCCGCTACGAGCAGTACTTC.

This chain links TRBV5-1 with TRBJ2-5, with a tentative D call TRBD1 (6 bases). V was cut by 3 bases and J by 5 bases, with 11 bases left in between. From germline, CDR1 is SGHRS and CDR2 YFSETQ. The CDR3 runs to 13 residues. The DNA for the CDR3 is TGCGCCAGCAGCTCCCAGGGGCCCGAGACCCAGTACTTC. This encodes CASSSQGPETQYF.

This chain connects TRBV5-1 to TRBJ2-7; TRBD1 might be the D (7 bases). Germline values: CDR1 SGHRS, CDR2 YFSETQ. Trimming left V 4 bases short and J 6 bases short, with 17 bases between. The CDR3 length is 14 residues. The DNA of the CDR3 is TGCGCCAGCAGCCCTGACAGGGCCGGGAGCGAGCAGTACTTC. As protein: CASSPDRAGSEQYF.

The V call is TRBV15, the J call TRBJ1-6; D perhaps matches TRBD1 (5 bases). The CDR3 has 16 amino acids. Between the trimmed V and J ends, which lost 0 bases and 9 bases, there was a span of 15 bases. CDR1 is LNHNV and CDR2 is YYDKDF in the germline V gene (reference sequence). The CDR3 DNA reads TGTGCCACCAGCAGAGATGACAGCCTAAAAGGTTCACCCCTCCACTTT. Amino acid sequence: CATSRDDSLKGSPLHF.

The chain uses TRBV30 and TRBJ1-5; 9 bases map to TRBD1. Per germline, CDR1 GTSNPN and CDR2 SVGIG (reference sequence). V shed 3 bases, J shed 1 base, and the junction held 10 bases outside the gene matches. This CDR3 region has 17 residues. The CDR3 loop reads CAWSPDRGGTSNQPQHF. CDR3 coding DNA: TGTGCCTGGAGCCCGGACAGGGGAGGTACAAGCAATCAGCCCCAGCATTTT.

This clone appeared once. A junction boundary mismatches the germline segment, possibly from a read error. This chain joins TRBV6-5 and TRBJ1-5; TRBD1 is a possible D gene (5 bases). This CDR3 comprises 14 residues. CDR1 is MNHEY and CDR2 is SVGAGI in the germline V gene. For the CDR3, the DNA is TGTGCCAGCAGTGACTCGGACACTCGACAGCCCCAGCATTTT. Encoded protein: CASSDSDTRQPQHF.

The chain joins TRBV19 to TRBJ1-4; weak D call: TRBD1 (6 bases). V lost 5 bases to trimming and J lost 6 bases, with 13 bases between them. The CDR3 consists of 14 residues. Germline CDR1 reads LNHDA; CDR2 reads SQIVND (reference sequence). The CDR3, as DNA: TGTGCCAGTAGTCTACAGGGTGATGATGAAAAACTGTTTTTT. Encoded protein: CASSLQGDDEKLFF.

V gene TRBV7-9 combines with J gene TRBJ2-4; 9 bases line up with TRBD2. This CDR3 comprises 16 residues. CDR1 is SEHNR and CDR2 is FQNEAQ in the germline V gene (reference sequence). V lost 1 base, J lost 13 bases, and 14 bases stayed unmatched. CDR3 region: CASSLDSGGPRSIQYF. The CDR3 DNA is TGTGCCAGCAGCTTAGACAGCGGGGGGCCTCGGTCCATCCAGTACTTC.

CDR3: CASSIGGGGEAFF. CDR3 nucleotide sequence: TGTGCCAGTAGTATTGGGGGAGGCGGTGAAGCTTTCTTT. This chain joins TRBV19 and TRBJ1-1, with D possibly matching TRBD1 (5 bases). From germline, CDR1 is LNHDA and CDR2 SQIVND (reference sequence). Trimming removed 3 bases from V and 7 bases from J, with 12 bases in between. This CDR3 comprises 13 residues. Full variable domain (missing parts from reference TRBV19 and TRBJ1-1): DGGITQSPKYLFRKEGQNVTLSCEQNLNHDAMYWYRQDPGQGLRLIYYSQIVNDFQKGDIAEGYSVSREKKESFPLTVTSAQKNPTAFYLCASSIGGGGEAFFGQGTRLTVV.

This CDR3 is CASRSRPGQAFF. CDR3 sequence (DNA): TGTGCCAGCAGGAGCAGGCCCGGCCAAGCTTTCTTT. This chain links TRBV6-5 with TRBJ1-1, with D uncertain. The CDR3 consists of 12 residues. The germline gives CDR1 MNHEY, CDR2 SVGAGI. Trimming cost V 6 bases and J 9 bases, with 14 bases left between them.

J is TRBJ1-1 and V is TRBV24-1; 7 positions match TRBD1. Germline CDR1 KGHDR, CDR2 SFDVKD. This CDR3 contains 13 residues. The J segment lost 7 bases and the V segment lost 4 bases, leaving 5 bases of the junction unmatched. CDR3 coding DNA: TGTGCCACCAGTGACCACACAGGGGATGAAGCTTTCTTT. This translates into CATSDHTGDEAFF.

V is TRBV7-9 and J is TRBJ2-1; the D gene is possibly TRBD2 (6 bases). Trimming removed 5 bases at V and 2 bases at J, with 22 bases between. CDR3 length equals 18 residues. Per germline, CDR1 SEHNR and CDR2 FQNEAQ (reference sequence). The chain's CDR3 is CASSPVGGDLQTYNEQFF. In DNA, the CDR3 is TGTGCCAGCAGCCCCGTGGGGGGAGACCTACAAACCTACAATGAGCAGTTCTTC.

The rearrangement uses TRBV6-5 and TRBJ1-2; D uncertain. Trimming shortened V by 0 bases and J by 4 bases, and 9 bases separated the two germline ends. The CDR3 is 14 amino acids. Germline assignment: CDR1 MNHEY and CDR2 SVGAGI. In DNA, the CDR3 is TGTGCCAGCAGTTACTCCCAACGGGGCTATGGCTACACCTTC. This gives the protein CASSYSQRGYGYTF.

The V gene is TRBV3-1 (or the pseudogene TRBV3-2), the J gene TRBJ2-2, with TRBD2 identical over 8 bases. J was trimmed by 4 bases and V by 7 bases; bases with no gene match: 5. CDR1 and CDR2 (germline): LGHDT, YNNKEL (reference sequence). The length of the CDR3 is 14 residues. For the CDR3, the DNA is TGTGCCAGCAAGATGACTAGCGTCACCGGGGAGCTGTTTTTT. This gives the protein CASKMTSVTGELFF.

J is TRBJ1-1 and V is TRBV5-8, with a tentative D call TRBD1 (5 bases). Deletions cut 8 bases from V and 0 bases from J, with 8 bases between. This CDR3 is built from 12 residues. Germline V lookup: CDR1 SGHTS, CDR2 YDEGEE. CDR3 protein: CARTDMNTEAFF. The CDR3 DNA follows: TGTGCCAGGACAGACATGAACACTGAAGCTTTCTTT.

This clone is a singleton in its sample. The rearrangement uses TRBV28 and TRBJ1-5, with D hard to call. Per germline, CDR1 MDHEN and CDR2 SYDVKM. This CDR3 has 16 amino acids. V was shortened by 4 bases and J by 2 bases, with 15 bases between the two germline ends. Written as DNA, the CDR3 is TGTGCCAGCAGTTCTTTCCGGGAGAGGGGCAATCAGCCCCAGCATTTT. Protein: CASSSFRERGNQPQHF.

A single count supports this clone. The gene calls are TRBV15 and TRBJ2-1; D may be TRBD1 (5 bases). CDR1 and CDR2 from the germline V gene are LNHNV and YYDKDF (reference sequence). V was cut by 1 base and J by 8 bases, with 12 bases left in between. The CDR3 has 14 amino acids. The CDR3 loop reads CATSRAGRAYEQFF. The CDR3 region has the DNA TGTGCCACCAGCAGAGCGGGCAGGGCCTATGAGCAGTTCTTC.

V is TRBV6-5 and J is TRBJ2-1; D is possibly TRBD2 (6 bases). Trimming took off 7 bases at V and 0 bases at J, with 10 bases between the two ends. This CDR3 comprises 14 residues. Germline lookup yields CDR1 MNHEY and CDR2 SVGAGI. The CDR3: CASTREYSYNEQFF. CDR3 DNA sequence: TGTGCCAGCACCCGGGAGTACTCCTACAATGAGCAGTTCTTC.

The CDR3 DNA reads TGTGCCAGCAGTTATGGGGGACACCTCGGTGGCTACACCTTC. Protein product: CASSYGGHLGGYTF. V is TRBV6-5 and J is TRBJ1-2; maybe TRBD1 (6 bases). The CDR3 length is 14 residues. Deletions cut 3 bases from V and 7 bases from J, with 15 bases between. Germline V gene data show CDR1 as MNHEY and CDR2 as SVGAGI.

In DNA form, the CDR3 reads TGCGCCAGCAGCTTGGGACAGGGGGTCGAGCAGTACTTC. Translation gives CASSLGQGVEQYF. The J gene is TRBJ2-7, the V gene TRBV5-1; TRBD1 matches at 9 bases. Germline values: CDR1 SGHRS, CDR2 YFSETQ. The CDR3 runs 13 residues. J gave up 6 bases and V 0 bases, and 1 base lay outside the gene matches.

The V and J genes are TRBV29-1 and TRBJ2-6; 7 nucleotides line up with TRBD1. The CDR3 totals 18 residues. Germline V gene lookup returns CDR1 SQVTM and CDR2 ANQGSEA. Germline trimming cut 5 bases from V and 0 bases from J; bases unmatched to any gene: 13. CDR3 nucleotides: TGCAGCGTTCCAGGGGGTGCAGGGAAAAACTCTGGGGCCAACGTCCTGACTTTC. This encodes CSVPGGAGKNSGANVLTF. Full variable domain (remainder filled in from reference TRBV29-1 and TRBJ2-6): SAVISQKPSRDICQRGTSLTIQCQVDSQVTMMFWYRQQPGQSLTLIATANQGSEATYESGFVIDKFPISRPNLTFSTLTVSNMSPEDSSIYLCSVPGGAGKNSGANVLTFGAGSRLTVL.

The chain carries TRBV9 and TRBJ1-3, with D perhaps matching TRBD1 (6 bases). Deletions cut 4 bases from V and 0 bases from J, with 14 bases between. The CDR3 consists of 16 residues. The germline gives CDR1 SGDLS, CDR2 YYNGEE. CDR3 sequence (DNA): TGTGCCAGCAGCCCAGGGGCAACCGGCTCTGGAAACACCATATATTTT. Protein: CASSPGATGSGNTIYF.